The present entry profiles one T cell receptor (beta chain) with its context. This clonotype was detected a few times. The clone's antigen remains unknown. Base qualities were left out, and no much larger clone turns up one base away. The record originates from a study of post-analysis software for immune sequencing data (dated by TCRdb to 2013 to 2016). For context, the study as a whole: Disease courses on record covered relapsing-remitting, secondary progressive and progressive-relapsing multiple sclerosis, though some patients had no subtype annotation. Patient repertoires were compared against 11 previously published healthy control repertoires from donors aged roughly 6 to 28 years. A subset of samples was prepared in parallel using single-end sample barcoding, then pooled and co-amplified after Illumina adapter ligation. What the authors observed across the whole study: Multiple sclerosis patients had significantly lower normalized Chao1 diversity than controls, a result that suggests substantial peripheral T-cell clonal expansion. Strong co-clustering of samples prepared in the same batch was shown by direct clustering with F measure, prompting a batch-effect correction. The multiple sclerosis patient group was slightly younger than the control group.

TCR beta repertoires were profiled from peripheral blood of over 10 young patients with multiple sclerosis to demonstrate the VDJtools post-analysis software. The multiple sclerosis patients were children and adolescents between roughly 6 and 17 years of age. Library creation used PCR. Sequencing used an Illumina HiSeq 2500. To reduce PCR and sequencing biases, unique molecular identifiers were built into the TCR beta cDNA libraries. Per 1 to 10 million input T cells, 500,000 or so cDNA molecules were obtained, such that each molecule approximated one T cell. The same protocol used for the earlier healthy control dataset was applied to prepare and sequence the patient libraries. Within a given batch, samples were prepared together, multiplexed and sequenced on the same HiSeq lane. As for the original processing: Raw barcoded reads were processed with MIGEC, and single-read molecular identifier groups were discarded before consensus assembly and CDR3 extraction. VDJtools was used for post-analysis of the clonotype tables, and diversity was normalized by down-sampling every dataset to the size of the smallest sample. In repertoire overlap clustering, CDR3 amino acid sequences, but not nucleotide sequences, were matched to correct batch-related cross-sample contamination. TCRdb ran its own pipeline on the public reads, namely fastp trimming at Q25 and MiXCR clone calling, and kept in-frame beta chains. Rows matching on CDR3 protein sequence are summarized as one entry with the most common DNA and genes. The V and J calls were not made by the authors but by TCRdb's processing. The sample table shows a few hundred thousand distinct CDR3 sequences, and approximately 33% are seen once. Of the sample, over 10% falls within the top ten clones.

Sequences were obtained from blood. This sequence was found in a girl aged 10-17 years with multiple sclerosis.

The CDR3 loop reads CASSQDPSGGAKTQYF. The sequence in DNA is TGTGCCAGCAGCCAAGATCCGAGCGGGGGGGCGAAGACCCAGTACTTC. The chain joins TRBV3-1 to TRBJ2-5, and TRBD2 aligns with 10 junction nucleotides. Taken from cysteine to phenylalanine, the CDR3 has 16 residues. Only the CDR3 DNA stays, 48 bases, in frame from base 1. At the junction V is shortened by 0 bases and J by 6 bases; bases outside the gene matches: 7. Based on the germline V gene (reference sequence), the CDR1 and CDR2 sequences are LGHDT and YNNKEL.